The clone carrying this TCR beta chain turned up a few times. Antigen: not known. Looked up from germline, CDR1 is KGHSH and CDR2 is LQKENI. V gave up 8 bases and J gave up 4 bases; unmatched junction bases: 10. This CDR3 is built from 14 residues. Amplification targeted TCR beta CDR3 regions from RNA transcripts. HTBI primers were the set used in a first-round RT-PCR of the TCR CDR3. TCRdb re-analysed the multiplex PCR reads in MiXCR, keeping a single row per CDR3 protein. The sample has 370,000 or so distinct CDR3 sequences; 25% are singletons. The data were obtained in a study of T cells in Graves' hyperthyroidism and ophthalmopathy. Findings and caveats of the study: Blood also showed most of the thyroid clonotypes that were expanded above 0.001.

The V and J genes are TRBV18 and TRBJ2-7, with 8 bases lining up with TRBD1. The source of this sequence is a man aged 50-59 years with Graves' hyperthyroidism. The sample taken for sequencing was blood. The CDR3 region has the DNA TGTGCCAGCGCGACGGTGACAGGGGCTTACGAGCAGTACTTC. It is translated as CASATVTGAYEQYF.